A few counts support the clone carrying this T cell receptor (beta chain). Its antigen remains unknown. This sample is drawn from a study of HIV-infected patients and healthy controls. Findings and limits, study-wide: In healthy controls, MAIT alpha CDR3s were common; in HIV+ repertoires, severely depleted. Compared with healthy controls, HIV-infected patients showed less CDR3 sharing between individuals.

About 450 ng RNA was reverse transcribed with alpha and beta constant-region primers. Alpha and beta chain libraries were made separately by chain-specific third strand synthesis with multiplexing indices. TCRdb re-derived calls from the 5' RACE reads in MiXCR, one entry per CDR3 protein. The sample holds some 20,000 distinct CDR3 sequences; 9% to 15% are singletons and the top ten take 8.5% to 14%. All unsorted peripheral T cells were captured because whole blood was used without fractionation. CDR3 length equals 17 residues. V dropped 2 bases and J dropped 4 bases, with 17 bases sitting between them. Per germline, CDR1 MGHRA and CDR2 YSYEKL.

The source material was blood. The source is an adult in good health. The chain employs TRBV4-1 and TRBJ1-4; D might be TRBD1 (5 bases). The CDR3 region has the DNA TGCGCCAGCAGCCAACTCTACTTTAGGGACCTTAATGAAAAACTGTTTTTT. This codes for CASSQLYFRDLNEKLFF.